The subject of this entry is one TCR beta chain. Its antigen is unidentified. TCRdb processed the reads anew with MiXCR; each CDR3 protein has one entry. Here the sample spans roughly 700,000 distinct CDR3 sequences, about 30% being singletons. This sample is part of a study of T cell repertoires in cytomegalovirus infection. At the level of the study: Public signatures in TCR beta pointed to CMV infection and matching HLA type.

V lost 2 bases, J lost 8 bases, and 12 bases lay in between. The CDR3 sequence is 13 residues long. The V gene's germline CDR1 is MNHEY and CDR2 SVGEGT. This TCR came from a human donor in good health (CMV status not recorded). Some clones in this sample may be carry-over from other donors' samples. This chain uses TRBV6-2 or TRBV6-3 with TRBJ1-2; no reliable D call. This specimen consisted of cultured PBMCs, obtained from culture after CMV antigen stimulation. The CDR3 DNA reads TGTGCCAGCAGTTACCTGCATCTCTCCGGCTACACCTTC. Its protein is CASSYLHLSGYTF.